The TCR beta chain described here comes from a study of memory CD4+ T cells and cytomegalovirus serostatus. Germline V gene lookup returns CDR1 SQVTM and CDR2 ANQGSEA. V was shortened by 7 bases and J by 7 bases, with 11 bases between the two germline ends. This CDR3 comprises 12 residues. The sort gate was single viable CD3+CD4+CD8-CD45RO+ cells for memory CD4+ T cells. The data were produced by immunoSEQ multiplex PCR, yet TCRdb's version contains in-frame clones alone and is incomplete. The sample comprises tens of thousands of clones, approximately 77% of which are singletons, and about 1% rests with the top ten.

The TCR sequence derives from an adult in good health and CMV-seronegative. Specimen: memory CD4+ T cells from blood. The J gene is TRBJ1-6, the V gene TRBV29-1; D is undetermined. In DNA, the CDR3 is TGCAGCGCCCGGGAGGGAAATTCACCCCTCCACTTT. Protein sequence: CSAREGNSPLHF.